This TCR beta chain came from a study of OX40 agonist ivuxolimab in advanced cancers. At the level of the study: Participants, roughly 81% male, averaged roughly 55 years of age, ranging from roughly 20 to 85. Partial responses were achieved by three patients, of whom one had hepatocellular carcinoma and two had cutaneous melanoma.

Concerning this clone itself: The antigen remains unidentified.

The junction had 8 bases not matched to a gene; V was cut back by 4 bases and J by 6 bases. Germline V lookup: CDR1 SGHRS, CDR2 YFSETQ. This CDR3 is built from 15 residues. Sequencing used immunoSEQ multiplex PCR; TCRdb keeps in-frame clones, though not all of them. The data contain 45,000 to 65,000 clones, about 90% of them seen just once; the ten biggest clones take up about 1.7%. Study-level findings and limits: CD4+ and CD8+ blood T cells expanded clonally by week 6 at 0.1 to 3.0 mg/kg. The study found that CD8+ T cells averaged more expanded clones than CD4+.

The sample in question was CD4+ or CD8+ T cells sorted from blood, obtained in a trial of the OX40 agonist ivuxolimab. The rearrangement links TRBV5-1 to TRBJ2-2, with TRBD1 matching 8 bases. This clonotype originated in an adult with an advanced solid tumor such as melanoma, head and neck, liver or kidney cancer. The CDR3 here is CASSTDRVGAGELFF. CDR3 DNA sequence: TGCGCCAGCAGCACGGACAGGGTCGGGGCCGGGGAGCTGTTTTTT.